The 8 T cell receptor beta chains below were found in one sample sequenced in a study of cytomegalovirus exposure and HLA in healthy donors. The study ran its PCR with 60 Vbeta and 13 Jbeta primers. Generated by immunoSEQ multiplex PCR, the TCRdb table keeps only in-frame clones and is missing some. Among about 120,000 clones listed, 10% to 13% were seen once. Sequencing input: PBMCs. These receptor sequences come from a woman aged 18-29 years in good health and CMV-seropositive.

V and J are TRBV2 and TRBJ2-5; tentatively, D is TRBD1 (5 bases). The J call may not be correct, given that the DNA end is closer to TRBJ2-7. Germline loops: CDR1 SNHLY, CDR2 FYNNEI. The CDR3 covers 15 residues. CDR3 sequence reads: CASSETGGAGYEQYF. CDR3 in DNA: TGTGCCAGCAGTGAAACAGGCGGCGCCGGCTACGAGCAGTACTTC.

In this sample, this clone turned up a few times. The chain combines TRBV2 with TRBJ1-4; possibly TRBD1 for D (5 bases). Trimming took off 6 bases at V and 5 bases at J, with 10 bases between the two ends. CDR1 is SNHLY, CDR2 FYNNEI, per germline. This CDR3 is built from 13 residues. The CDR3 bases are TGTGCCAGCAGAGCACAGGAGAATGAAAAACTGTTTTTT. It encodes CASRAQENEKLFF.

This clone has just a few counts. This sequence joins TRBV18 and TRBJ1-5; D is possibly TRBD1 (5 bases). CDR1 is KGHSH, CDR2 LQKENI, per germline. CDR3 length equals 13 residues. The V end lost 6 bases, the J end lost 5 bases, and 11 bases lay between the germline ends. The chain's CDR3 is CASSPGRDQPQHF. The CDR3 DNA sequence: TGTGCCAGCTCGCCAGGGAGGGATCAGCCCCAGCATTTT.

This clone was detected a few times. The V call is TRBV27, the J call TRBJ2-7; no definite D call. This CDR3 has 18 amino acids. The germline V gene encodes CDR1 MNHEY and CDR2 SMNVEV (reference sequence). V lost 0 bases and J lost 3, with 21 bases in between. The CDR3 protein is CASSLSRRKRVSLYEQYF. CDR3 nucleotides: TGTGCCAGCAGTTTATCGAGGAGAAAACGGGTCTCCCTCTACGAGCAGTACTTC.

The chain uses TRBV7-8 and TRBJ2-1; D possibly corresponds to TRBD2 (5 bases). This CDR3 spans 16 amino acids. The germline V gene has CDR1 SGHVS and CDR2 FQNEAQ. V lost 1 base and J 3 bases, leaving 13 bases between the germline ends. DNA for the CDR3: TGTGCCAGCAGCTTAGTGTGGCGGGTAGACTACAATGAGCAGTTCTTC. Encoded protein: CASSLVWRVDYNEQFF.

The chain combines TRBV4-1 with TRBJ2-7; weak D call: TRBD1 (5 bases). The length of the CDR3 is 14 residues. The germline V and J ends were trimmed by 4 bases and 1 base, with 11 bases remaining between them. Per germline, CDR1 MGHRA and CDR2 YSYEKL. DNA of the CDR3: TGCGCCAGCAGCCGATCTACAGGTTCCTACGAGCAGTACTTC. Its translation: CASSRSTGSYEQYF.

This clone was counted only a few times. This chain uses TRBV5-1 with TRBJ2-7; D remains ambiguous. The germline V and J ends were trimmed by 0 bases and 4 bases, with 11 bases remaining between them. Germline CDR1 and CDR2: SGHRS and YFSETQ. This CDR3 is 14 amino acids long. The CDR3 sequence is CASSLEWRPYEQYF. The DNA of the CDR3 is TGCGCCAGCAGCTTGGAGTGGCGGCCATACGAGCAGTACTTC. The variable domain in full, completed from reference TRBV5-1 and TRBJ2-7, reads KAGVTQTPRYLIKTRGQQVTLSCSPISGHRSVSWYQQTPGQGLQFLFEYFSETQRNKGNFPGRFSGRQFSNSRSEMNVSTLELGDSALYLCASSLEWRPYEQYFGPGTRLTVT.

Only a few counts were recorded for this clone. V usage is TRBV7-3 and J usage is TRBJ1-1; D perhaps matches TRBD1 (5 bases). Germline CDR1 and CDR2: SGHTA and FQGTGA. With 5 bases removed from V and 1 base from J, the gap between germline ends came to 8 bases. The CDR3 spans 13 residues. The CDR3 bases are TGTGCCAGCAGCCCCCAGGGGAACACTGAAGCTTTCTTT. It translates to CASSPQGNTEAFF.